This TCR beta chain was profiled in a study of T cells after yellow fever vaccination (dated by TCRdb to between 2018 and 2021). Background on the whole study: The SMART-Seq v4 Ultra Low Input RNA kit was used to prepare libraries from fractions with low cell numbers. Blood was collected at multiple timepoints before and after primary and secondary immunization, and bulk PBMC replicates and cell subsets were isolated. To follow T-cell clones before and after both primary and booster YFV17D yellow fever vaccination, bulk TCR alpha and beta repertoires underwent longitudinal sequencing. Two healthy male donors, one aged 18 to 29 and one aged 30 to 40 years, made up the cohort.

The sample holds a few counts of this clonotype. Its antigen is currently not known. Per-nucleotide qualities are absent, and no much larger clonotype sits a single base away. Per the publication, the treatment or condition label means: live attenuated yellow fever vaccine strain. At each blood-draw timepoint, two biological replicates of bulk PBMCs were collected. A standard Ficoll-Paque protocol was used to isolate PBMCs from peripheral blood. RNA was extracted with TriZol from bulk PBMCs, CD4 and CD8 fractions, and dextramer-positive and dextramer-negative fractions. General study outcomes and caveats: After the booster, most of the clones that had expanded following primary vaccination were detected again (around 95% of CD4 and 85% to 90% of CD8), which suggests that memory was broadly maintained. FACS-sorted repertoires could contain abundant contaminating clonotypes from the bulk population, so computational filtering was required. The secondary T-cell response was found to be weaker but faster than the primary response, with a peak reached on day 5 rather than on day 15. A small fraction of clonotypes showed up in both the CD4 and CD8 compartments, probably as a result of convergent recombination. Because the study included only a couple of donors, the extent to which the findings can be generalized is limited.

The germline V gene (reference sequence) provides CDR1 MNHNY and CDR2 SVGAGI. The CDR3, from cysteine to phenylalanine, totals 14 residues. Only the CDR3 region is kept as DNA, spanning 42 bases read in frame from base 1. V loses 5 bases at its end and J loses 6 bases; junction bases beyond the gene matches: 6. Sequenced on an Illumina NovaSeq 6000. TCR cDNA was made using 5'RACE template switching, a step that added a universal primer site and unique molecular identifiers. Priming for cDNA synthesis came from both the TCR alpha and TCR beta constant segments. Library amplification used two PCR steps, and the second PCR step added sample barcodes and sequencing adapters. Sequencing of the libraries was done on either Illumina HiSeq 2500 (2x100 bp) or NovaSeq (2x150 bp). The authors' analysis ran thus. Reads were demultiplexed and collapsed into UMI consensus sequences with MIGEC, and V(D)J alignment was performed with MiXCR. Clonotypes responding to the vaccine were identified with edgeR on replicate PBMC samples, with the criteria of FDR below 0.01 and a log2 fold change above 5 up to day 15. CD4 or CD8 identity was assigned to each bulk clonotype according to whether the clonotype was present at higher abundance in the sequenced CD4 repertoire or the sequenced CD8 repertoire. TCRdb reanalyzed the raw reads on its own, using fastp at Q25 for trimming and MiXCR for clone calling, and kept in-frame beta chains. Each entry is one CDR3 protein sequence, shown with its most common DNA and genes. In this record, the V and J calls reflect TCRdb's handling and not the investigators' own analysis. For this sample there are about 320,000 distinct CDR3 sequences; approximately 4% appear just once. The ten largest clones capture 19% of the sample.

This sequence uses TRBV6-6 and TRBJ1-1, with TRBD1 matching 10 junction bases. The input for sequencing was PBMCs, taken 15 days after the yellow fever booster vaccination. This TCR was sampled from a man between 18 and 35 years old who received the YFV17D yellow fever vaccine. The CDR3 is CASSGTGAFPEAFF. The nucleotide sequence reads as follows: TGTGCCAGCAGTGGGACAGGGGCGTTCCCTGAAGCTTTCTTT.